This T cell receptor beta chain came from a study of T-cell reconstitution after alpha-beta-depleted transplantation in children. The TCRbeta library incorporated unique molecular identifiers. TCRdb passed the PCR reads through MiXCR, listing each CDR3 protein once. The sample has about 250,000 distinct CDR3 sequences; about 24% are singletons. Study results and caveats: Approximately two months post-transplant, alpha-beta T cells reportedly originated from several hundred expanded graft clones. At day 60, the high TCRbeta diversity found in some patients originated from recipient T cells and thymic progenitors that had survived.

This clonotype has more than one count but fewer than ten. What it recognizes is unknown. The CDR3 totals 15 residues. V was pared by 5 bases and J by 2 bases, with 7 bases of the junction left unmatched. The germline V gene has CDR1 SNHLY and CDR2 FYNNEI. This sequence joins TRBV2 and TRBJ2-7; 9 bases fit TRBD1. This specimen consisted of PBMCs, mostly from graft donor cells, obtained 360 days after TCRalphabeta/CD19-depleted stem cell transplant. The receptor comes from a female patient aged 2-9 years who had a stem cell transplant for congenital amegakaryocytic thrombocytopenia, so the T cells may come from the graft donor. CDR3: CASSSTDRGAYEQYF. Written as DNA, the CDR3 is TGTGCCAGCAGTTCCACAGACAGGGGGGCCTACGAGCAGTACTTC.